This TCR beta chain was captured in a study of PD-1 blockade in classical Hodgkin lymphoma. A few counts support this clone. Indicated time point: cycle 4 day 1 (C4D1), after more than five weeks of nivolumab. Every patient had relapsed following autologous stem cell transplantation, and cohorts differed in brentuximab vedotin exposure. Method: immunoSEQ multiplex PCR; TCRdb's copy keeps in-frame clones and lacks some. This sample has tens of thousands of clones, with around 80% found just once. The specimen was peripheral blood mononuclear cells (PBMCs), collected before the fourth cycle of nivolumab. This TCR was sampled from a human donor with classical Hodgkin lymphoma.

This CDR3 is CASSTAPGPGYTF. DNA of the CDR3: TGTGCCAGCAGCACCGCCCCTGGTCCAGGCTACACCTTC. V and J are TRBV7-9 and TRBJ1-2; D is ambiguous. This CDR3 comprises 13 residues. Looked up from germline, CDR1 is SEHNR and CDR2 is FQNEAQ (reference sequence). Trimming left V 5 bases short and J 8 bases short, with 15 bases between. The entire variable domain, with the rest obtained from reference TRBV7-9 and TRBJ1-2, is as follows: DTGVSQNPRHKITKRGQNVTFRCDPISEHNRLYWYRQTLGQGPEFLTYFQNEAQLEKSRLLSDRFSAERPKGSFSTLEIQRTEQGDSAMYLCASSTAPGPGYTFGSGTRLTVV.